Listed here are 8 T cell receptor beta chains from one sample, sequenced in a study of blood T cells in healthy people across ages. Together with a sample-barcoded 5' primer, a J-beta primer mix was included in a second PCR lasting roughly 7 to 11 cycles. TCRdb re-called the 5' RACE reads through MiXCR, storing one row per CDR3 protein. The sample records about 780,000 distinct CDR3 sequences, around half being singletons. The material sequenced was blood. Receptors originate from an elderly man in good health.

V is TRBV20-1 and J is TRBJ2-6; D gene ambiguous. V lost 6 bases to trimming and J lost 0 bases, with 9 bases between them. CDR1 and CDR2 (germline): DFQATT, SNEGSKA (reference sequence). CDR3 size: 14 residues. In DNA, the CDR3 is TGCAGTGCCCGACCAAGCTCTGGGGCCAACGTCCTGACTTTC. This codes for CSARPSSGANVLTF.

This chain uses TRBV27 with TRBJ2-7; 7 bases align to TRBD1. CDR3 size: 15 residues. In germline, CDR1 is MNHEY, CDR2 SMNVEV (reference sequence). The J segment lost 3 bases and the V segment lost 2 bases, leaving 7 bases of the junction unmatched. The CDR3, as DNA: TGTGCCAGCAGTTTAAGGGACAGTTCATTCTACGAGCAGTACTTC. It encodes CASSLRDSSFYEQYF.

The gene calls are TRBV7-2 and TRBJ1-2, with D possibly TRBD1 on 6 matching bases. The V and J ends lost 1 base and 4 bases respectively, with 13 bases between them. The CDR3 consists of 15 residues. The germline CDR1 and CDR2 sequences are SGHTA and FQGNSA. The CDR3 sequence: CASSLDATGVYGYTF. The DNA of the CDR3 is TGTGCCAGCAGCTTAGATGCGACAGGCGTCTATGGCTACACCTTC.

The CDR3 DNA reads TGTGCCAGCAGTGTCCGTACAACTAATGAAAAACTGTTTTTT. Amino acids: CASSVRTTNEKLFF. The genes are TRBV12-3 or TRBV12-4 and TRBJ1-4; D not certain. The CDR3 length is 14 residues. Trimming took 5 bases from V and 0 from J, leaving 7 bases between them.

There are a few counts of this clonotype. V is TRBV7-2 and J is TRBJ1-2, with 10 nucleotides matching TRBD1. Germline V gene sequence: CDR1 SGHTA, CDR2 FQGNSA. The ends lost 4 bases at V and 4 bases at J; junction bases unmatched: 3. This CDR3 has 14 amino acids. The CDR3 loop is CASSYDRGLYGYTF. DNA of the CDR3: TGTGCCAGCAGCTACGACAGGGGGCTCTATGGCTACACCTTC.

The sample holds one count of this clonotype. The chain joins TRBV19 to TRBJ2-2; no reliable D call. CDR1 is LNHDA and CDR2 is SQIVND in the germline V gene (reference sequence). The CDR3 runs 15 residues. Trimming shortened V by 3 bases and J by 0 bases, and 8 bases separated the two germline ends. CDR3 sequence reads: CASSITPANTGELFF. In DNA, the CDR3 is TGTGCCAGTAGTATCACACCCGCGAACACCGGGGAGCTGTTTTTT. Full variable domain (outside the CDR3, taken from reference TRBV19 and TRBJ2-2): DGGITQSPKYLFRKEGQNVTLSCEQNLNHDAMYWYRQDPGQGLRLIYYSQIVNDFQKGDIAEGYSVSREKKESFPLTVTSAQKNPTAFYLCASSITPANTGELFFGEGSRLTVL.

CDR3 amino acids: CASSRREWDEQFF. CDR3 bases: TGTGCCAGCAGTAGGCGCGAATGGGATGAGCAGTTCTTC. The chain carries TRBV2 and TRBJ2-1, with unresolved D. Germline CDR1 is SNHLY and CDR2 is FYNNEI. Trimming left V 5 bases short and J 8 bases short, with 13 bases between. The CDR3 has 13 residues.

The chain uses TRBV4-1 and TRBJ2-3; TRBD2 agrees at 8 bases. The CDR3 contains 15 residues. V shed 0 bases and J 3 bases; nucleotides not matched to a gene: 2. The germline gives CDR1 MGHRA, CDR2 YSYEKL. For the CDR3, the DNA is TGCGCCAGCAGCCAAGAACCGGGGGGGACAGATACGCAGTATTTT. Its protein product is CASSQEPGGTDTQYF.